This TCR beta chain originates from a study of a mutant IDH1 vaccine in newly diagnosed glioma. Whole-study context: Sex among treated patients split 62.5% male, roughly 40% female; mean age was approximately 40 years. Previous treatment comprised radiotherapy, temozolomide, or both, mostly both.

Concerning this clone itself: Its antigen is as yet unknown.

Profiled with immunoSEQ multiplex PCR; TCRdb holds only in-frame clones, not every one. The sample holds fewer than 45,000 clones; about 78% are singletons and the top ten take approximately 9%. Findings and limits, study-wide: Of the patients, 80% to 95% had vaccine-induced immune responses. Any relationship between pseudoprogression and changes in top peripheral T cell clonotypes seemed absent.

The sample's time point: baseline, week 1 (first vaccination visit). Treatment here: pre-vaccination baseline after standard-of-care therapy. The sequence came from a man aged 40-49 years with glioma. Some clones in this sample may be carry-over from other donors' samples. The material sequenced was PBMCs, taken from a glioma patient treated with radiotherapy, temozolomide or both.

The CDR3 region has the DNA TGTGCCAGCAGTTACGGAGGTTACTATGGCTACACCTTC. This gives the protein CASSYGGYYGYTF. The gene calls are TRBV6-6 and TRBJ1-2; D not resolved. Trimming removed 2 bases at V and 3 bases at J, with 7 bases between. The CDR3 is made up of 13 amino acids. Germline CDR1 is MNHNY and CDR2 is SVGAGI (reference sequence).